These 17 T cell receptor beta chains were all obtained from the same sample, sequenced in a study of blood T cells in healthy people across ages. Together with a sample-barcoded 5' primer, a J-beta primer mix was included in a second PCR lasting roughly 6 to 12 cycles. MiXCR, applied by TCRdb to the 5' RACE reads, yields one record per CDR3 protein. The sample yields approximately 800,000 distinct CDR3 sequences, roughly 40% seen once. The sequenced sample was blood. The receptors derive from a man younger than 35 in good health.

The chain is built from TRBV12-5 and TRBJ2-2; 10 nucleotides line up with TRBD1. V trimming: 5 bases; J trimming: 0 bases; junction bases outside the gene matches: 12. The germline CDR1 and CDR2 sequences are LGHNT and FRNRAP. The CDR3 sequence is 19 residues long. The CDR3 nucleotides are TGTGCTAGTGGTCGGACAGACAGGGGGCGGGAACCGAACACCGGGGAGCTGTTTTTT. Its protein is CASGRTDRGREPNTGELFF.

The CDR3 nucleotides read TGTGCCAGCAGCTTAGACGGCCTGGCTGGAAACACCATATATTTT. Translated, it gives CASSLDGLAGNTIYF. The chain couples TRBV7-2 to TRBJ1-3; D is unclear. The germline gives CDR1 SGHTA, CDR2 FQGNSA. The CDR3 spans 15 residues. V lost 1 base and J lost 2, with 9 bases in between.

This clonotype was observed a single time. The gene calls are TRBV20-1 and TRBJ2-5; TRBD2 matches 7 bases. The CDR3 totals 12 residues. Losses at the gene ends were 3 bases for V and 5 bases for J; bases not matched to a gene: 3. Germline V CDR1 and CDR2: DFQATT, SNEGSKA (reference sequence). The CDR3 DNA reads TGCAGTGCTAGGCCACTAGCGGAGACCCAGTACTTC. Protein product: CSARPLAETQYF.

The chain joins TRBV6-5 to TRBJ2-7; D is uncertain. The CDR3 runs 14 residues. The germline V gene has CDR1 MNHEY and CDR2 SVGAGI. Trimming left V 6 bases short and J 2 bases short, with 14 bases between. The CDR3 is CASSSSGRTYEQYF. The CDR3 DNA reads TGTGCCAGCAGCTCTTCGGGCAGAACCTACGAGCAGTACTTC.

This chain joins TRBV7-2 and TRBJ2-4; D possibly matches TRBD1 or TRBD2 (6 bases each). The DNA matches TRBJ2-7 better at its end, which makes the J call doubtful. Germline values: CDR1 SGHTA, CDR2 FQGNSA. The CDR3 totals 16 residues. Here the CDR3 DNA reads TGTGCCAGCAGCTCAAAGGGGGGAGTCGCTACCTACGAGCAGTACTTC. Protein sequence: CASSSKGGVATYEQYF.

This clonotype was counted a few times. The chain has TRBV7-9 and TRBJ2-6; 7 nucleotides align to TRBD1. The V gene's germline CDR1 is SEHNR and CDR2 FQNEAQ (reference sequence). The CDR3 runs to 19 residues. The ends lost 3 bases at V and 4 bases at J; junction bases unmatched: 15. CDR3: CASSFHRASRGPGANVLTF. The CDR3 bases are TGTGCCAGCAGCTTCCACCGAGCTTCGAGGGGGCCGGGGGCCAACGTCCTGACTTTC.

This chain connects TRBV2 to TRBJ2-3; D unresolved. V was cut by 1 base and J by 2 bases, with 7 bases left in between. This CDR3 is 14 amino acids long. Germline V lookup: CDR1 SNHLY, CDR2 FYNNEI. The CDR3 DNA reads as TGTGCCAGCAGTGAAGGGCAGGTCACAGATACGCAGTATTTT. Translating gives CASSEGQVTDTQYF.

This clonotype showed up just once. A junction end diverges from the germline sequence, so it may reflect a read error. The V and J genes are TRBV10-3 and TRBJ1-5; D might be TRBD1 (5 bases). CDR3 length equals 15 residues. Germline loops: CDR1 ENHRY, CDR2 SYGVKD. The CDR3 protein is CAISRDRDSDQPQHF. The CDR3 DNA reads TGTGCCATCAGTCGAGACAGAGATAGCGATCAGCCCCAGCATTTT.

This clonotype was observed a few times. CDR3: CASSGGQGNQPQHF. In DNA, the CDR3 is TGTGCCAGCAGTGGGGGACAGGGGAATCAGCCCCAGCATTTT. V gene TRBV2 combines with J gene TRBJ1-5; 10 nucleotides align to TRBD1. This CDR3 contains 14 residues. V lost 4 bases to trimming and J lost 4 bases; unmatched junction nucleotides: 1. Germline values: CDR1 SNHLY, CDR2 FYNNEI.

The rearrangement uses TRBV28 and TRBJ2-1; 10 bases are a match to TRBD1. This CDR3 is built from 15 residues. V shed 7 bases and J 9 bases; nucleotides not matched to a gene: 12. Germline V lookup: CDR1 MDHEN, CDR2 SYDVKM. The CDR3 nucleotides read TGTGCCAGCACCGTTCGGGACAGGGGATCTCGTGAGCAGTTCTTC. Encoded protein: CASTVRDRGSREQFF.

This chain connects TRBV5-1 to TRBJ2-7; TRBD2 might be the D (6 bases). The germline gives CDR1 SGHRS, CDR2 YFSETQ. The V end was cut by 4 bases, the J end by 2 bases, with 13 bases between. The length of the CDR3 is 14 residues. This chain's CDR3 is CASSRGTETYEQYF. DNA of the CDR3: TGCGCCAGCAGCCGGGGGACTGAAACCTACGAGCAGTACTTC.

This clonotype showed up many times. The chain uses TRBV6-6 and TRBJ1-2; 7 bases fit TRBD1. Germline V lookup: CDR1 MNHNY, CDR2 SVGAGI (reference sequence). Trimming cost V 3 bases and J 8 bases; bases outside gene matches: 6. The CDR3 spans 13 residues. The CDR3 loop reads CASSYSDRAGYTF. CDR3 sequence (DNA): TGTGCCAGCAGTTATTCCGACAGGGCCGGCTACACCTTC.

This clonotype was detected a few times. V and J are TRBV12-3 or TRBV12-4 and TRBJ1-5, with D unclear. The CDR3 has 13 residues. Trimming stripped 6 bases from V and 5 bases from J, with 11 bases between. In nucleotides, the CDR3 is TGTGCCAGCAGACCGGGAACCGATCAGCCCCAGCATTTT. Protein product: CASRPGTDQPQHF.

The chain couples TRBV11-2 to TRBJ1-4; 7 nucleotides align to TRBD1. This CDR3 contains 14 residues. Germline loops: CDR1 SGHAT, CDR2 FQNNGV. V shed 6 bases, J shed 8 bases, and the junction held 9 bases outside the gene matches. The CDR3: CASRRPWTGEKLFF. The CDR3 DNA follows: TGTGCCAGCAGACGGCCTTGGACAGGCGAAAAACTGTTTTTT. The full variable domain, its missing parts supplied by reference TRBV11-2 and TRBJ1-4, is EAGVAQSPRYKIIEKRQSVAFWCNPISGHATLYWYQQILGQGPKLLIQFQNNGVVDDSQLPKDRFSAERLKGVDSTLKIQPAKLEDSAVYLCASRRPWTGEKLFFGSGTQLSVL.

The chain joins TRBV12-3 or TRBV12-4 to TRBJ2-5, with TRBD2 matching 13 bases. V lost 5 bases to trimming and J lost 11 bases; unmatched junction nucleotides: 17. This CDR3 is 17 amino acids long. CDR3 loop: CASSPGTSGDPYNEQYF. CDR3 nucleotide sequence: TGTGCCAGCAGTCCAGGGACTAGCGGGGATCCCTACAATGAGCAGTACTTC.

This clonotype was seen a single time. The rearrangement links TRBV5-1 to TRBJ2-1, with 8 bases lining up with TRBD1. The DNA end is more similar to TRBJ2-7, so the J call may be wrong. This CDR3 has 16 residues. CDR1 is SGHRS and CDR2 is YFSETQ in the germline V gene. The CDR3 DNA sequence: TGCGCCAGCAGCCCATTCGACAGGGGCCCCTACAATGAGCAGTACTTC. It yields the protein CASSPFDRGPYNEQYF.

The chain employs TRBV7-3 and TRBJ2-5, with D perhaps TRBD1 (5 bases). The CDR3 spans 13 residues. Trimming pared 3 bases from V and 8 bases from J, leaving 13 bases between. Per the germline V gene, CDR1 is SGHTA and CDR2 is FQGTGA. Here the CDR3 DNA reads TGTGCCAGCAGCTTGTCCAGGGAAGGAACCCAGTACTTC. It encodes CASSLSREGTQYF.